This TCR beta chain was found in a study of T cells after yellow fever vaccination. Germline CDR1 MNHEY, CDR2 SVGAGI. This CDR3 spans 14 amino acids. Trimming cost V 0 bases and J 4 bases, with 9 bases left between them. TCRdb fed the 5' RACE reads into MiXCR, producing one record per CDR3 protein. Of a few hundred thousand distinct CDR3 sequences in the sample, 7.5% to 9.5% were seen once. In regard to this clonotype: Its antigen is as yet unknown.

Overall study results and limits: Most primary-vaccination clones reappeared after the booster (approximately 95% CD4, about 87% CD8).

The chain joins TRBV6-5 to TRBJ1-1; perhaps TRBD1 as D (6 bases). This TCR came from a man younger than 35 who received the YFV17D yellow fever vaccine. Sequenced material: CD4+ T cells sorted from PBMCs, taken 5 days after the yellow fever booster vaccination. In DNA form, the CDR3 reads TGTGCCAGCAGTTACTCTCAGGGGAGCACTGAAGCTTTCTTT. It encodes CASSYSQGSTEAFF.